The subject of this entry is one T cell receptor beta chain. The antigen remains undetermined. This entry comes from a study of T cell responses to AZD1222 COVID-19 vaccine. For the study at large: Combined were second doses at about 4 or about 12 weeks. Findings and caveats of the study: Repertoire sampling happened only post peak T cell response. Spike-specific TCRs gained breadth and depth after people received two AZD1222 doses. Spike-spanning, vaccine-associated CD4 TCRs were dominant at 160-218 and 743-854.

Clones were read by immunoSEQ multiplex PCR, and TCRdb kept only the in-frame ones, dropping some. The repertoire holds around 160,000 clones, with about nine tenths as singletons. Trimming at V came to 2 bases and at J to 6 bases, leaving 2 bases not matched to a gene. Germline V gives CDR1 SGHTA, CDR2 FQGNSA. This CDR3 region has 14 residues. The chain links TRBV7-2 to TRBJ1-4; 8 bases fit TRBD1. The clonotype comes from an adult in good health. The material was peripheral blood, obtained on day 0 of AZD1222 vaccination. The CDR3 bases are TGTGCCAGCAGCTTACAGGGGGCAGATGAAAAACTGTTTTTT. It is translated as CASSLQGADEKLFF. The full variable domain, in which reference TRBV7-2 and TRBJ1-4 provide the parts outside the CDR3, is GAGVSQSPSNKVTEKGKDVELRCDPISGHTALYWYRQSLGQGLEFLIYFQGNSAPDKSGLPSDRFSAERTGGSVSTLTIQRTQQEDSAVYLCASSLQGADEKLFFGSGTQLSVL.